This TCR beta chain was retrieved from a study of response to subunit inactivated influenza vaccine. Findings and limits, study-wide: New T cells are recruited in small numbers by each seasonal influenza vaccination, according to the authors' suggestion.

Germline CDR1 reads MDHEN; CDR2 reads SYDVKM. This CDR3 spans 13 amino acids. V shed 6 bases and J shed 9 bases, with 17 bases lying between them. From the RT-PCR reads, TCRdb called clonotypes with MiXCR, one entry per CDR3 protein. The data hold around 150,000 distinct CDR3 sequences, with approximately 10% observed a single time. This clonotype was seen a handful of times. Its antigen is undetermined. The receptor comes from a man in his fifties who received an inactivated influenza vaccine. The V gene is TRBV28, the J gene TRBJ1-2, with D perhaps matching TRBD1 (5 bases). The source material was non-naive T cells sorted from PBMCs, sampled more than 35 days after vaccination. For the CDR3, the DNA is TGTGCCAGCAGAAGCGGGACGTTGGATAGCTACACCTTC. It yields the protein CASRSGTLDSYTF.